The 6 T cell receptor beta chains in this list originate from one sample, sequenced in a study of OX40 agonist ivuxolimab in advanced cancers. TCRdb's copy holds only in-frame clones and misses some; the assay was immunoSEQ multiplex PCR. The sample holds around 150,000 clones, about 93% seen once. The input for sequencing was CD4+ or CD8+ T cells sorted from blood, taken in a trial of the OX40 agonist ivuxolimab. All receptors derive from an adult with an advanced solid tumor such as melanoma, head and neck, liver or kidney cancer.

J is TRBJ1-2 and V is TRBV15; 8 nucleotides line up with TRBD1. The CDR3 spans 14 residues. Trimming took 1 base from V and 7 from J; bases not matched to a gene: 5. Germline V gene sequence: CDR1 LNHNV, CDR2 YYDKDF (reference sequence). As DNA, the CDR3 is TGTGCCACCAGCAGAGCTGGACAGGGTTTTGGCTACACCTTC. Its translation: CATSRAGQGFGYTF.

The CDR3 coding sequence is TGTGCCAGCAGAAATAGCGCTAATGAGCAGTTCTTC. Amino acid sequence: CASRNSANEQFF. The chain combines TRBV28 with TRBJ2-1, with a weak D call TRBD2 (5 bases). Deletions cut 6 bases from V and 7 bases from J, with 10 bases between. The CDR3 extends over 12 amino acids. Germline CDR1 and CDR2: MDHEN and SYDVKM.

The CDR3 loop is CASSWSSGREKLFF. As DNA, the CDR3 is TGTGCCAGCAGCTGGAGCAGCGGGAGGGAAAAACTGTTTTTT. The genes are TRBV7-9 and TRBJ1-4; D gene unclear. Trimming pared 4 bases from V and 8 bases from J, leaving 14 bases between. Germline CDR1 SEHNR, CDR2 FQNEAQ (reference sequence). This CDR3 is 14 amino acids long.

V usage is TRBV5-1 and J usage is TRBJ2-7, with a weak D call TRBD2 (6 bases). Trimming stripped 4 bases from V and 7 bases from J, with 15 bases between. The CDR3 is 13 amino acids. Germline V gene sequence: CDR1 SGHRS, CDR2 YFSETQ. CDR3 sequence (DNA): TGCGCCAGCAGCCGGATCAGGGCGGGGGAGCAGTACTTC. Amino acid sequence: CASSRIRAGEQYF.

The rearrangement uses TRBV4-1 and TRBJ1-2; possibly TRBD1 for D (5 bases). CDR3 length: 17 residues. V was cut by 4 bases and J by 4 bases, with 22 bases left in between. Per the germline V gene, CDR1 is MGHRA and CDR2 is YSYEKL. The CDR3 sequence is CASSPTEDTTRIYGYTF. CDR3 coding DNA: TGCGCCAGCAGCCCCACGGAGGACACTACCAGGATCTATGGCTACACCTTC.

This clone has a single count. The J gene is TRBJ1-2, the V gene TRBV18; D is ambiguous. From germline, CDR1 is KGHSH and CDR2 LQKENI. CDR3 length: 17 amino acids. The V and J ends lost 7 bases and 4 bases respectively, with 25 bases between them. The DNA of the CDR3 is TGTGCCAGCTTCCCCGAATTCCCTGACCGAGCGGGCTATGGCTACACCTTC. Its translation: CASFPEFPDRAGYGYTF.